The 27 T cell receptor beta chains below were found in one sample sequenced in a study of blood T cell repertoires in COVID-19. The data were produced by immunoSEQ multiplex PCR, yet TCRdb's version contains in-frame clones alone and is incomplete. The table shows fewer than 60,000 clones, with over 70% occurring only once. The specimen sequenced was peripheral blood. The origin of the receptors is a man younger than 40 with COVID-19, enrolled during active disease.

The gene calls are TRBV7-8 and TRBJ1-6; no clear D. V lost 1 base and J lost 7, with 11 bases in between. This CDR3 has 15 residues. Germline V CDR1 and CDR2: SGHVS, FQNEAQ. The CDR3 protein is CASSLERAGNSPLHF. CDR3 DNA: TGTGCCAGCAGCTTAGAGCGGGCCGGGAATTCACCCCTCCACTTT.

This clone has more than one count but fewer than ten. This chain links TRBV19 with TRBJ1-2; maybe TRBD1 (5 bases). From germline, CDR1 is LNHDA and CDR2 SQIVND (reference sequence). This CDR3 comprises 14 residues. Trimming pared 3 bases from V and 8 bases from J, leaving 16 bases between. The CDR3: CASSIQGQPGGYTF. The CDR3 DNA reads as TGTGCCAGTAGTATTCAGGGTCAACCTGGGGGCTACACCTTC.

V usage is TRBV19 and J usage is TRBJ1-4; 11 bases line up with TRBD1. Per the germline V gene, CDR1 is LNHDA and CDR2 is SQIVND (reference sequence). The CDR3 sequence is 16 residues long. V lost 8 bases and J lost 2; bases outside the gene matches: 7. The CDR3 nucleotides are TGTGCCAGTTCCGGACAGGGGGCGCCGACTAATGAAAAACTGTTTTTT. This sequence encodes CASSGQGAPTNEKLFF.

CDR3 in DNA: TGTGCCAGCAGTCCACCCCCGGGTAGCGACGAGCAGTACTTC. Encoded protein: CASSPPPGSDEQYF. The chain combines TRBV28 with TRBJ2-7; tentative D call: TRBD2 (5 bases). The CDR3 covers 14 residues. Trimming stripped 5 bases from V and 5 bases from J, with 16 bases between. Germline CDR1 MDHEN, CDR2 SYDVKM.

V gene TRBV24-1 combines with J gene TRBJ2-1, with 8 nucleotides matching TRBD2. Germline CDR1 and CDR2: KGHDR and SFDVKD. J lost 3 bases, V lost 5 bases, and 5 bases had no gene match. The length of the CDR3 is 15 residues. The CDR3 DNA reads as TGTGCCACCAGTGGGGGACTAGGAGACTACAATGAGCAGTTCTTC. Residues: CATSGGLGDYNEQFF.

The J gene is TRBJ1-6, the V gene TRBV10-3; the match to TRBD1 covers 8 bases. The CDR3 is made up of 14 amino acids. Germline V gene data show CDR1 as ENHRY and CDR2 as SYGVKD. Trimming removed 6 bases from V and 5 bases from J; junction bases left unmatched: 3. CDR3 nucleotides: TGTGCCATCAGCGGACAGGGAGATAATTCACCCCTCCACTTT. This encodes CAISGQGDNSPLHF.

DNA for the CDR3: TGTGCCAGCAGTTCCGCGGACAGGGTTTCCTACGAGCAGTACTTC. The encoded protein is CASSSADRVSYEQYF. V gene TRBV25-1 combines with J gene TRBJ2-7, with 8 bases lining up with TRBD1. After removal of 5 bases from V and 1 base from J, the junction contained 7 bases not matched to a gene. Germline-derived CDR1 and CDR2 are MGHDK and SYGVNS. The CDR3 is made up of 15 amino acids.

The rearrangement links TRBV6-1 to TRBJ2-7, with D perhaps TRBD2 (6 bases). This CDR3 is 14 amino acids long. The germline gives CDR1 MNHNS, CDR2 SASEGT. V was cut by 10 bases and J by 2 bases, with 18 bases left in between. CDR3 sequence (DNA): TGTGCCACCAGAAACCCTCGGGGGACCTACGAGCAGTACTTC. It is translated as CATRNPRGTYEQYF.

J is TRBJ2-3 and V is TRBV15; no clear D. V shed 1 base and J shed 11 bases, with 16 bases lying between them. Germline assignment: CDR1 LNHNV and CDR2 YYDKDF (reference sequence). This CDR3 has 14 amino acids. CDR3 DNA sequence: TGTGCCACCAGCAGAGCAACTGACATACCGGAGCAGTATTTT. It codes for CATSRATDIPEQYF.

J is TRBJ1-1 and V is TRBV29-1; TRBD1 aligns across 10 bases. In germline, CDR1 is SQVTM, CDR2 ANQGSEA. V lost 5 bases and J lost 5; bases outside the gene matches: 5. The length of the CDR3 is 13 residues. The CDR3 sequence is CSVMRTGGTEAFF. The CDR3 bases are TGCAGCGTTATGCGGACAGGGGGAACTGAAGCTTTCTTT. Together with reference TRBV29-1 and TRBJ1-1, the CDR3 gives the full variable domain: SAVISQKPSRDICQRGTSLTIQCQVDSQVTMMFWYRQQPGQSLTLIATANQGSEATYESGFVIDKFPISRPNLTFSTLTVSNMSPEDSSIYLCSVMRTGGTEAFFGQGTRLTVV.

V is TRBV4-2 and J is TRBJ1-5; no definite D call. Germline V gene data show CDR1 as LGHNA and CDR2 as YNFKEQ. This CDR3 spans 15 amino acids. V dropped 0 bases and J dropped 5 bases, with 11 bases sitting between them. CDR3 in amino acids: CASSQDELADQPQHF. DNA for the CDR3: TGTGCCAGCAGCCAAGATGAACTGGCGGATCAGCCCCAGCATTTT.

V is TRBV6-5 and J is TRBJ2-7, with 8 positions matching TRBD2. V lost 6 bases, J lost 1 base, and 8 bases stayed unmatched. The CDR3 runs to 15 residues. Germline loops: CDR1 MNHEY, CDR2 SVGAGI. The CDR3 protein is CASRRAGDPSYEQYF. CDR3 in DNA: TGTGCCAGCAGAAGAGCGGGAGACCCTTCCTACGAGCAGTACTTC.

The rearrangement uses TRBV10-3 and TRBJ2-3; 11 bases map to TRBD2. The germline V gene has CDR1 ENHRY and CDR2 SYGVKD. This CDR3 comprises 15 residues. With V trimmed by 7 bases and J by 0 bases, 3 bases remained unmatched. CDR3 amino acids: CAINGLAGSTDTQYF. CDR3 DNA: TGTGCCATCAACGGACTAGCGGGTAGCACAGATACGCAGTATTTT.

The rearrangement joins TRBV5-6 to TRBJ2-5; a possible D gene is TRBD1 (5 bases). The CDR3 totals 14 residues. Germline CDR1 and CDR2: SGHDT and YYEEEE. Trimming shortened V by 4 bases and J by 2 bases, and 12 bases separated the two germline ends. CDR3: CASSGWGLQETQYF. In nucleotides, the CDR3 is TGTGCCAGCAGCGGGTGGGGCTTACAAGAGACCCAGTACTTC.

This sequence joins TRBV4-1 and TRBJ1-4; D is perhaps TRBD1 (5 bases). The CDR3 runs to 13 residues. The V gene's germline CDR1 is MGHRA and CDR2 YSYEKL. V lost 6 bases to trimming and J lost 8 bases, with 13 bases between them. CDR3 sequence reads: CASREPAGEKLFF. The DNA of the CDR3 is TGCGCCAGCAGGGAACCCGCAGGGGAAAAACTGTTTTTT.

The chain carries TRBV28 and TRBJ2-7; D unclear. From germline, CDR1 is MDHEN and CDR2 SYDVKM. CDR3 size: 13 residues. Trimming shortened V by 6 bases and J by 3 bases, and 12 bases separated the two germline ends. CDR3 coding DNA: TGTGCCAGCAGACCCCCCAACGGCTACGAGCAGTACTTC. This translates into CASRPPNGYEQYF.

CDR3 sequence: CASSLIGTEPETQYF. The CDR3 region has the DNA TGTGCCAGCAGTCTCATAGGGACAGAACCAGAGACCCAGTACTTC. This rearrangement joins TRBV27 to TRBJ2-5, with 7 bases fitting TRBD1. Germline CDR1 is MNHEY and CDR2 is SMNVEV (reference sequence). Trimming removed 5 bases from V and 4 bases from J; junction bases left unmatched: 10. The CDR3 is made up of 15 amino acids.

This rearrangement joins TRBV29-1 to TRBJ2-5, with 7 bases lining up with TRBD1. Trimming removed 7 bases from V and 4 bases from J; junction bases left unmatched: 6. Germline-derived CDR1 and CDR2 are SQVTM and ANQGSEA. CDR3 length: 12 amino acids. CDR3 bases: TGCAGCGCCGCACAGGGGAGAGAGACCCAGTACTTC. This codes for CSAAQGRETQYF.

The V and J genes are TRBV24-1 and TRBJ1-5, with TRBD1 matching 7 bases. This CDR3 contains 16 residues. From germline, CDR1 is KGHDR and CDR2 SFDVKD. J was trimmed by 1 base and V by 4 bases; bases with no gene match: 6. Here the CDR3 DNA reads TGTGCCACCAGTGAAGCCGGGACAGAAAGCAATCAGCCCCAGCATTTT. Amino acids: CATSEAGTESNQPQHF.

The chain couples TRBV5-5 to TRBJ2-2; no reliable D call. V lost 2 bases to trimming and J lost 4 bases, with 6 bases between them. Germline V lookup: CDR1 SGHKS, CDR2 YYEKEE (reference sequence). The CDR3 consists of 13 residues. The CDR3 loop is CASSLTTTGELFF. The CDR3, as DNA: TGTGCCAGCAGCTTAACAACCACCGGGGAGCTGTTTTTT. The full variable domain, its missing parts supplied by reference TRBV5-5 and TRBJ2-2, is DAGVTQSPTHLIKTRGQQVTLRCSPISGHKSVSWYQQVLGQGPQFIFQYYEKEERGRGNFPDRFSARQFPNYSSELNVNALLLGDSALYLCASSLTTTGELFFGEGSRLTVL.

The V and J genes are TRBV6-2 or TRBV6-3 and TRBJ1-4, with D perhaps matching TRBD1 (5 bases). In germline, CDR1 is MNHEY, CDR2 SVGEGT. The germline V and J ends were trimmed by 4 bases and 0 bases, with 6 bases remaining between them. The CDR3 loop spans 14 amino acids. CDR3 nucleotide sequence: TGTGCCAGCAGTTCAGGGTCAACTAATGAAAAACTGTTTTTT. The encoded protein is CASSSGSTNEKLFF.

Details on this clone: The junction departs from germline at one end; a sequencing error may be responsible. The chain combines TRBV27 with TRBJ2-7; TRBD2 matches at 9 bases. CDR1 is MNHEY, CDR2 SMNVEV, per germline (reference sequence). CDR3 length equals 15 residues. The CDR3, as DNA: TGTGCCAGCGTCAGGCAGCCAGCGGGAGGATACGAGCAGTGCTTC. Translation: CASVRQPAGGYEQCF.

The CDR3 spells CSATGSEQFF. Here the CDR3 DNA reads TGCAGTGCCACGGGGAGTGAGCAGTTCTTC. The rearrangement uses TRBV20-1 and TRBJ2-1, with D tentatively TRBD2 (5 bases). The V gene lost 6 bases and the J gene lost 9 bases, with 9 bases spanning the gap. The length of the CDR3 is 10 residues. The germline gives CDR1 DFQATT, CDR2 SNEGSKA (reference sequence).

The V call is TRBV5-6, the J call TRBJ1-5, with a weak D call TRBD1 (5 bases). CDR1 is SGHDT and CDR2 is YYEEEE in the germline V gene. This CDR3 has 12 residues. Trimming removed 3 bases from V and 7 bases from J, with 8 bases in between. The CDR3: CASSSGWQPQHF. The CDR3 DNA is TGTGCCAGCAGCTCAGGGTGGCAGCCCCAGCATTTT.

The rearrangement links TRBV4-1 to TRBJ2-1, with 12 bases matching TRBD2. The germline gives CDR1 MGHRA, CDR2 YSYEKL. This CDR3 has 16 amino acids. Germline trimming cut 1 base from V and 3 bases from J; bases unmatched to any gene: 1. The CDR3 DNA reads as TGCGCCAGCAGCCAAGGACTAGCGGGAGTCTACAATGAGCAGTTCTTC. It is translated as CASSQGLAGVYNEQFF.

This clone was recorded only once. J is TRBJ2-3 and V is TRBV5-4; 15 nucleotides agree with TRBD2. Per the germline V gene, CDR1 is SGHNT and CDR2 is YYREEE (reference sequence). This CDR3 comprises 16 residues. Trimming removed 4 bases from V and 6 bases from J; junction bases left unmatched: 6. CDR3 sequence (DNA): TGTGCCAGCAGCCGGGGACTAGCGGGAGGAGTGGATACGCAGTATTTT. Encoded protein: CASSRGLAGGVDTQYF.

The gene calls are TRBV11-2 and TRBJ2-5, with 7 bases matching TRBD1. The CDR3 covers 16 residues. The germline CDR1 and CDR2 sequences are SGHAT and FQNNGV. The V gene end was trimmed by 5 bases and the J gene end by 1 base; junction bases not matched to a gene: 10. The CDR3: CASSIARGLPQETQYF. The CDR3, as DNA: TGTGCCAGCAGCATAGCGAGGGGGCTGCCCCAAGAGACCCAGTACTTC.